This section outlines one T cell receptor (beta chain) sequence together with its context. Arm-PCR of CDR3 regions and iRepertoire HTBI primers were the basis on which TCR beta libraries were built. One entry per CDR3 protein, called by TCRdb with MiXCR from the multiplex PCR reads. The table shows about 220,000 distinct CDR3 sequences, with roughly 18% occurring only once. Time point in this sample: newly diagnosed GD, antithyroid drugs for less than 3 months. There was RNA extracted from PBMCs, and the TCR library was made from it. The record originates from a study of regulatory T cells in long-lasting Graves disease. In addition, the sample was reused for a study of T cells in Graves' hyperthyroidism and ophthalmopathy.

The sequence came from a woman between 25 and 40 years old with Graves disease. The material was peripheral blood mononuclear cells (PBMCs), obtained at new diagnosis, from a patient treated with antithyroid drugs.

The CDR3 protein is CASSPQGGRYEQYF. For the CDR3, the DNA is TGTGCCAGCTCACCCCAGGGGGGCCGCTACGAGCAGTACTTC. J is TRBJ2-7 and V is TRBV18; possibly TRBD1 for D (7 bases). Trimming took 3 bases from V and 3 from J, leaving 12 bases between them. Germline CDR1 reads KGHSH; CDR2 reads LQKENI. The CDR3 is 14 residues long.